Listed below are T cell receptor beta chains from one sample, sequenced in a study of blood T cells in healthy people across ages. TCRdb passed the 5' RACE reads through MiXCR, listing each CDR3 protein once. The table includes approximately 1,000,000 distinct CDR3 sequences, 45% detected once. Sequencing input: blood. The receptors shown here come from a woman aged 55-75 years in good health. Each CDR3 is given with its conserved first and last residue. Fields, in order: CDR3 protein, CDR3 DNA, clone size, V gene, D gene, J gene. The D gene is left open where the match is weak. Clone size appears in some rows only: once, few, many, or a class for an expanded clone.

cdr3_aa: CASSEPRNQETQYF
cdr3_nt: TGTGCCAGCTCCGAGCCTCGGAACCAAGAGACCCAGTACTTC
clone_size: NA
v_call: TRBV7-3
d_call: NA
j_call: TRBJ2-5

cdr3_aa: CSARSGRSSDTQYF
cdr3_nt: TGCAGTGCTAGATCAGGGCGGTCCTCGGATACGCAGTATTTT
clone_size: NA
v_call: TRBV20-1
d_call: NA
j_call: TRBJ2-3

cdr3_aa: CATSDVGGIGELFF
cdr3_nt: TGTGCCACCAGTGATGTAGGGGGGATCGGGGAGCTGTTTTTT
clone_size: NA
v_call: TRBV24-1
d_call: NA
j_call: TRBJ2-2

cdr3_aa: CAISPLAGDGDEQYF
cdr3_nt: TGTGCCATCAGCCCACTAGCGGGAGACGGGGACGAGCAGTACTTC
clone_size: few
v_call: TRBV10-3
d_call: TRBD2
j_call: TRBJ2-7

cdr3_aa: CASSYRQGRGYTF
cdr3_nt: TGTGCCAGCAGTTACCGACAGGGCCGCGGCTACACCTTC
clone_size: NA
v_call: TRBV6-5
d_call: TRBD1
j_call: TRBJ1-2

cdr3_aa: CARQLHTGPNQPQHF
cdr3_nt: TGTGCCAGACAGTTACATACAGGCCCAAATCAGCCCCAGCATTTT
clone_size: NA
v_call: TRBV6-5
d_call: NA
j_call: TRBJ1-5

cdr3_aa: CAWSVNRLAGGYQETQYF
cdr3_nt: TGTGCCTGGAGTGTAAACCGGCTAGCGGGAGGGTACCAAGAGACCCAGTACTTC
clone_size: NA
v_call: TRBV30
d_call: TRBD2
j_call: TRBJ2-5

cdr3_aa: CASSMQLAGAGTDTQYF
cdr3_nt: TGTGCCAGCAGCATGCAGCTAGCGGGAGCTGGCACAGATACGCAGTATTTT
clone_size: NA
v_call: TRBV7-2
d_call: TRBD2
j_call: TRBJ2-3

cdr3_aa: CASSYSPGTNTGELFF
cdr3_nt: TGTGCCAGCAGTTACTCTCCGGGGACGAACACCGGGGAGCTGTTTTTT
clone_size: NA
v_call: TRBV6-5
d_call: NA
j_call: TRBJ2-2

cdr3_aa: CACSVRQRYEQYF
cdr3_nt: TGTGCCTGCAGTGTACGACAGCGCTACGAGCAGTACTTC
clone_size: NA
v_call: TRBV6-5
d_call: NA
j_call: TRBJ2-7

cdr3_aa: CSVPDYRAPTGELFF
cdr3_nt: TGCAGTGTCCCTGATTACAGGGCTCCTACCGGGGAGCTGTTTTTT
clone_size: NA
v_call: TRBV20-1
d_call: NA
j_call: TRBJ2-2

cdr3_aa: CAISQTSGRAAEQFF
cdr3_nt: TGTGCCATCAGCCAGACTAGCGGGAGGGCCGCTGAGCAGTTCTTC
clone_size: NA
v_call: TRBV10-3
d_call: TRBD2
j_call: TRBJ2-1

cdr3_aa: CAISGGGGYGPQHF
cdr3_nt: TGTGCCATCAGTGGAGGGGGAGGCTATGGCCCCCAGCATTTT
clone_size: NA
v_call: TRBV10-3
d_call: NA
j_call: TRBJ1-5

cdr3_aa: CASSSRTDYYEQYF
cdr3_nt: TGTGCCAGTAGCTCCCGGACAGACTATTACGAGCAGTACTTC
clone_size: NA
v_call: TRBV7-8
d_call: NA
j_call: TRBJ2-7

cdr3_aa: CSALPEDGWDTQYF
cdr3_nt: TGCAGTGCGCTCCCCGAGGACGGCTGGGATACGCAGTATTTT
clone_size: few
v_call: TRBV20-1
d_call: NA
j_call: TRBJ2-3

cdr3_aa: CASSVKVGTGNEQFF
cdr3_nt: TGTGCCAGCAGCGTGAAAGTGGGCACGGGCAATGAGCAGTTCTTC
clone_size: many
v_call: TRBV3-1
d_call: NA
j_call: TRBJ2-1

cdr3_aa: CASTLTAGETQYF
cdr3_nt: TGTGCCAGCACCTTAACGGCAGGAGAGACCCAGTACTTC
clone_size: few
v_call: TRBV27
d_call: NA
j_call: TRBJ2-5

cdr3_aa: CASSQDEWGNNEQFF
cdr3_nt: TGTGCCAGCAGCCAAGATGAATGGGGGAACAATGAGCAGTTCTTC
clone_size: NA
v_call: TRBV4-2
d_call: NA
j_call: TRBJ2-1

cdr3_aa: CASRRTSGEGGNEQFF
cdr3_nt: TGTGCCAGCAGGCGGACTAGCGGGGAGGGGGGCAATGAGCAGTTCTTC
clone_size: once
v_call: TRBV11-1
d_call: TRBD2
j_call: TRBJ2-1

cdr3_aa: CSARKVRLAGEGSGYEQYF
cdr3_nt: TGCAGTGCTAGGAAAGTGCGACTAGCGGGGGAGGGATCGGGCTACGAGCAGTACTTC
clone_size: few
v_call: TRBV20-1
d_call: TRBD2
j_call: TRBJ2-7

cdr3_aa: CSVPGPYGYTF
cdr3_nt: TGCAGTGTCCCAGGCCCCTATGGCTACACCTTC
clone_size: NA
v_call: TRBV20-1
d_call: NA
j_call: TRBJ1-2

cdr3_aa: CASSQVVASGQETQYF
cdr3_nt: TGTGCCAGCAGCCAAGTAGTGGCTAGCGGACAAGAGACCCAGTACTTC
clone_size: NA
v_call: TRBV4-2
d_call: TRBD2
j_call: TRBJ2-5

cdr3_aa: CASTQRGLETQYF
cdr3_nt: TGTGCCAGCACTCAGAGGGGGCTAGAGACCCAGTACTTC
clone_size: NA
v_call: TRBV6-5
d_call: TRBD1
j_call: TRBJ2-5

cdr3_aa: CASSQIPGQKNYGYTF
cdr3_nt: TGCGCCAGCAGTCAAATCCCGGGACAGAAAAACTATGGCTACACCTTC
clone_size: few
v_call: TRBV5-1
d_call: TRBD1
j_call: TRBJ1-2

cdr3_aa: CASSSQGQGRNEQYF
cdr3_nt: TGTGCCAGCAGTTCCCAGGGACAGGGAAGGAACGAGCAGTACTTC
clone_size: NA
v_call: TRBV27
d_call: TRBD1
j_call: TRBJ2-7

cdr3_aa: CRRAFGGQGFSEQYF
cdr3_nt: TGCAGGAGGGCGTTTGGGGGACAGGGGTTCTCCGAGCAGTACTTC
clone_size: NA
v_call: TRBV29-1
d_call: TRBD1
j_call: TRBJ2-7

cdr3_aa: CSVIPSESNYGYTF
cdr3_nt: TGCAGCGTTATTCCCTCAGAAAGTAATTATGGCTACACCTTC
clone_size: few
v_call: TRBV29-1
d_call: NA
j_call: TRBJ1-2

cdr3_aa: CASSEALGAFEQYF
cdr3_nt: TGTGCCAGCAGTGAAGCGCTTGGGGCATTCGAGCAGTACTTC
clone_size: few
v_call: TRBV2
d_call: NA
j_call: TRBJ2-7

cdr3_aa: CAISDGNQPQHF
cdr3_nt: TGTGCCATCAGTGACGGGAATCAGCCCCAGCATTTT
clone_size: few
v_call: TRBV10-3
d_call: NA
j_call: TRBJ1-5